This TCR beta chain was observed in a study of shared clonotypes between healthy human individuals. Study results and caveats: Larger estimated richness was generally recorded for naive subsets relative to memory subsets. Across a handful of donors, naive CD4 shared 5% to 6%, naive CD8 3.5% to 4%, memory CD4 more than 2%, memory CD8 about 0.4%. Clonotypes shared by all four donors outscored non-shared clonotypes in generation probability.

V gave up 8 bases and J gave up 0 bases, with 9 bases separating them. The CDR3 runs to 13 residues. CDR1 and CDR2 (germline): MNHNY, SVGAGI (reference sequence). In the naive CD8 group, cells lacked CD45RO and were positively selected for CCR7, so terminally differentiated effector memory CD45RA+ cells were left out. As regards this clone: Its specificity is not known.

Data came from immunoSEQ multiplex PCR; TCRdb stores just in-frame clones and leaves some out. The table shows 1.5 million to 2.5 million clones, with 85% to 95% occurring only once. The sequenced sample was naive CD8+ T cells sorted from blood. The V call is TRBV6-6, the J call TRBJ2-3; no reliable D call. This receptor was obtained from a man younger than 35 in good health. In nucleotides, the CDR3 is TGTGCCAGCGCCATAACAAGCACAGATACGCAGTATTTT. It specifies CASAITSTDTQYF.